This passage covers 9 T cell receptor delta chains from one sample sequenced in a study of Vδ1+ human thymocytes. The study's findings and limits: In the thymus, TRG and TRD repertoires looked highly polyclonal with Gaussian CDR3 lengths.

The antigens for these receptors are not known. Sequences come from RNA converted to cDNA by reverse transcription. Pooled V-gene forward primers with one constant-region reverse primer generated the CDR3 amplicons by multiplex PCR. TCRdb re-called clones from the multiplex PCR reads via CATT. The sample holds some 55,000 delta-chain clones; roughly 15% are singletons and the top ten take approximately 0.54%. Sequencing was performed on Vdelta1+ gamma-delta thymocytes from the thymus. Documented subset: FACS-sorted CD3+ TCRalphabeta- TCRVdelta1+ TCRVdelta2- thymocytes. These receptors were obtained from a boy in the first two years of life who had congenital heart surgery.

The V and J genes are TRDV1 and TRDJ1; TRDD3 aligns across 7 bases. There are 18 residues in the CDR3. V gave up 2 bases and J gave up 6 bases; unmatched junction bases: 18. CDR1 TSWWSYY and CDR2 QGS come from the germline V gene. CDR3 DNA sequence: TGTGCTCTTGGGGAATTCGGCGTGGTACTGGGGTGTTCGAATAAACTCATCTTT. Translation gives CALGEFGVVLGCSNKLIF.

This clone counts as medium-sized. In the same sample, other DNA sequences code for this CDR3. This chain connects TRDV2 to TRDJ1, with a possible D match to TRDD3 (5 bases). This CDR3 has 16 amino acids. The V gene's germline CDR1 is GEAIGNYY and CDR2 EKD. The V end lost 1 base, the J end lost 0 bases, and 14 bases lay between the germline ends. CDR3 sequence (DNA): TGTGCCTGTGACACTGTCCGGGATCCGTACACCGATAAACTCATCTTT. Amino acids: CACDTVRDPYTDKLIF.

This clone was seen more than once but under ten times. This chain links TRDV1 with TRDJ1, with 8 positions matching TRDD3. V gave up 4 bases and J gave up 0 bases; unmatched junction bases: 10. CDR1 and CDR2 from the germline V gene are TSWWSYY and QGS. The CDR3 length is 17 residues. The CDR3 region has the DNA TGTGCTCTTGGGGGACCACTGGGGGTCACGTACACCGATAAACTCATCTTT. It codes for CALGGPLGVTYTDKLIF.

This clone has more than one count but fewer than ten. This chain uses TRDV1 with TRDJ1, with 10 bases that match TRDD3. Germline V lookup: CDR1 TSWWSYY, CDR2 QGS. This CDR3 contains 24 residues. With 2 bases clipped from V and 0 bases from J, the junction kept 27 bases outside the gene matches. CDR3 nucleotide sequence: TGTGCTCTTGGGGAAGGGGGAAAAAGCCTACCCAACTTCACTGGGGGATCCTACACCGATAAACTCATCTTT. Its translation: CALGEGGKSLPNFTGGSYTDKLIF.

This clone was observed a few times. The chain combines TRDV3 with TRDJ1; the D gene is possibly TRDD3 (6 bases). The CDR3 is 18 amino acids. V gave up 4 bases and J gave up 0 bases, with 27 bases separating them. Germline V gene data show CDR1 as TVYSNPD and CDR2 as GDNSRS (reference sequence). CDR3 DNA sequence: TGTGCCTCCCCCCTTCGGGAGGAGATACGCCCGTACACCGATAAACTCATCTTT. This codes for CASPLREEIRPYTDKLIF.

This rearrangement joins TRDV1 to TRDJ1; the D call may be TRDD2 or TRDD3 (7 bases each). CDR3 length: 22 residues. V lost 3 bases, J lost 0 bases, and 32 bases lay in between. CDR1 is TSWWSYY and CDR2 is QGS in the germline V gene. The CDR3 DNA is TGTGCTCTTGGGGACCGATATTCCTACGTCCACGGTCTGGGGGCCAACACCGATAAACTCATCTTT. Translating gives CALGDRYSYVHGLGANTDKLIF.

This clone has just a few counts. V usage is TRDV1 and J usage is TRDJ1; the match to TRDD3 covers 7 bases. From germline, CDR1 is TSWWSYY and CDR2 QGS. Trimming at V came to 3 bases and at J to 7 bases, leaving 29 bases not matched to a gene. This CDR3 has 21 residues. The CDR3: CALGDLWISHLNVGGSVKLIF. The CDR3 nucleotides are TGTGCTCTTGGGGACCTGTGGATTAGTCACCTCAACGTGGGGGGATCGGTTAAACTCATCTTT.

This clone was picked up a small number of times. The chain employs TRDV1 and TRDJ1, with 13 nucleotides matching TRDD3. The germline gives CDR1 TSWWSYY, CDR2 QGS. The J segment lost 3 bases and the V segment lost 1 base, leaving 26 bases of the junction unmatched. The CDR3 is made up of 24 amino acids. CDR3: CALGEPVGLPTQAYWGIRADKLIF. CDR3 coding DNA: TGTGCTCTTGGGGAACCGGTGGGACTTCCTACCCAAGCATACTGGGGGATACGGGCCGATAAACTCATCTTT.

The V gene is TRDV1, the J gene TRDJ1, with no clear D. The germline gives CDR1 TSWWSYY, CDR2 QGS. Deletions cut 3 bases from V and 3 bases from J, with 14 bases between. This CDR3 spans 15 amino acids. CDR3 sequence (DNA): TGTGCTCTTGGGGACCCCCCGACTACCCCCGATAAACTCATCTTT. Its protein is CALGDPPTTPDKLIF.